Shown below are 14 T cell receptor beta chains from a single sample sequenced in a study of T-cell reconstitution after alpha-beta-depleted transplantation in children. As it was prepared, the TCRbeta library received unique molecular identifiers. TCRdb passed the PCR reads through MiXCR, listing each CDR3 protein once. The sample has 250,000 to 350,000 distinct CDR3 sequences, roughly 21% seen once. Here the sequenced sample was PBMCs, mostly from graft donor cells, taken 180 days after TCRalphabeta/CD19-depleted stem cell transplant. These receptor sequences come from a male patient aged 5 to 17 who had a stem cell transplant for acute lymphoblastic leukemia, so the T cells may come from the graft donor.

The CDR3, as DNA: TGTGCCAGCAAGGAAGGGGGGGGGAATGAGCAGTTCTTC. Translating gives CASKEGGGNEQFF. The chain couples TRBV13 to TRBJ2-1; possibly TRBD2 for D (7 bases). The CDR3 length is 13 residues. In germline, CDR1 is PRHDT, CDR2 FYEKMQ (reference sequence). Trimming took off 7 bases at V and 7 bases at J, with 14 bases between the two ends.

CDR3 DNA sequence: TGTGCCAGCAGCTTGCGGGGGGGTCCCAAAAACATTCAGTACTTC. Protein sequence: CASSLRGGPKNIQYF. The chain couples TRBV3-1 to TRBJ2-4; the match to TRBD2 covers 9 bases. Trimming took 5 bases from V and 2 from J; bases not matched to a gene: 4. CDR1 is LGHDT and CDR2 is YNNKEL in the germline V gene (reference sequence). This CDR3 comprises 15 residues.

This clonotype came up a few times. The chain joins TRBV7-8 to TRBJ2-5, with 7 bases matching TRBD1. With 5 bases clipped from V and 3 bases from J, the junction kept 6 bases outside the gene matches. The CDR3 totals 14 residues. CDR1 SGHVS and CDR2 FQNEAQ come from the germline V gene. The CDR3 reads CASSPRTGEETQYF. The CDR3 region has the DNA TGTGCCAGCAGCCCTCGGACAGGAGAAGAGACCCAGTACTTC. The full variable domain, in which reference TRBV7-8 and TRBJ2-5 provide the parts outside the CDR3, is GAGVSQSPRYKVAKRGQDVALRCDPISGHVSLFWYQQALGQGPEFLTYFQNEAQLDKSGLPSDRFFAERPEGSVSTLKIQRTQQEDSAVYLCASSPRTGEETQYFGPGTRLLVL.

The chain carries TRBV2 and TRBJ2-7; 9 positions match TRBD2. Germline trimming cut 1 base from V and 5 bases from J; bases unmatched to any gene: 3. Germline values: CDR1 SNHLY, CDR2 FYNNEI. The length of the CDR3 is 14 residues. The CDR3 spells CASSEVASGNEQYF. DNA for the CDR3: TGTGCCAGCAGTGAAGTAGCTAGCGGGAACGAGCAGTACTTC.

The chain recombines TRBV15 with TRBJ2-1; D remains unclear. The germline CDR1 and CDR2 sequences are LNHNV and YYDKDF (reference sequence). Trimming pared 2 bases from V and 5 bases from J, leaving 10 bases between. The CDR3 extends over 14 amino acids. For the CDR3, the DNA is TGTGCCACCAGCAGACCCGGAGCGAACAATGAGCAGTTCTTC. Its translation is CATSRPGANNEQFF.

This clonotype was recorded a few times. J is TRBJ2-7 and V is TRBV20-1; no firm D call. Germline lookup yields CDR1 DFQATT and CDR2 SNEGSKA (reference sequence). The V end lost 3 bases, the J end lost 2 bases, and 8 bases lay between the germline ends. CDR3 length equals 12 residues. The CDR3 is CSARRRTYEQYF. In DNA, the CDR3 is TGCAGTGCTAGGAGGCGGACCTACGAGCAGTACTTC.

This chain's CDR3 is CASSPMGSMSGANVLTF. The CDR3 nucleotides read TGTGCCAGCTCACCAATGGGGTCGATGTCTGGGGCCAACGTCCTGACTTTC. The rearrangement links TRBV18 to TRBJ2-6; D gene uncertain. Germline V CDR1 and CDR2: KGHSH, LQKENI. V was pared by 2 bases and J by 1 base, with 12 bases between. There are 17 residues in the CDR3. Together with reference TRBV18 and TRBJ2-6, the CDR3 gives the full variable domain: NAGVMQNPRHLVRRRGQEARLRCSPMKGHSHVYWYRQLPEEGLKFMVYLQKENIIDESGMPKERFSAEFPKEGPSILRIQQVVRGDSAAYFCASSPMGSMSGANVLTFGAGSRLTVL.

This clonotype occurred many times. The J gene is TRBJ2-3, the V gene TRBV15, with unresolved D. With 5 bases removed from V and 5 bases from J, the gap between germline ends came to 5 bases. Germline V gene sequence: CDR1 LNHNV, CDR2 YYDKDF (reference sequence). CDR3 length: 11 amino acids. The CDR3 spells CATSGIDTQYF. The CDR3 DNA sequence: TGTGCCACCAGCGGTATAGATACGCAGTATTTT. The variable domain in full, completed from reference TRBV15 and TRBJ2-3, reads DAMVIQNPRYQVTQFGKPVTLSCSQTLNHNVMYWYQQKSSQAPKLLFHYYDKDFNNEADTPDNFQSRRPNTSFCFLDIRSPGLGDTAMYLCATSGIDTQYFGPGTRLTVL.

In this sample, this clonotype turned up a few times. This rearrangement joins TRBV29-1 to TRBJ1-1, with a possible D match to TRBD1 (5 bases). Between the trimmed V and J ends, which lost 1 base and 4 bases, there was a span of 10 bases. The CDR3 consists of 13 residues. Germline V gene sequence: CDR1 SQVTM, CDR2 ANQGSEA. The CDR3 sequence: CSVEAPRGTEAFF. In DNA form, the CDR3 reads TGCAGCGTTGAAGCTCCAAGGGGCACTGAAGCTTTCTTT.

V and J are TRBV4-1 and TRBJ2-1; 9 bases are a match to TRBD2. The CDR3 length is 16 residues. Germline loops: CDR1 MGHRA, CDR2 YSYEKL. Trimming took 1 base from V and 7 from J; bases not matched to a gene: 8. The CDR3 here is CASSQGLGLAGNEQFF. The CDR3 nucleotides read TGCGCCAGCAGCCAAGGCCTCGGCCTAGCGGGGAATGAGCAGTTCTTC.

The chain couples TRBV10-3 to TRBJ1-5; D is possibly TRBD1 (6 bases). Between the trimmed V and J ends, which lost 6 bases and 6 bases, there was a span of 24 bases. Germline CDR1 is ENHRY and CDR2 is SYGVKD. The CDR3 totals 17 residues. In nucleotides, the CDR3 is TGTGCCATCAGCGAGGGGGTGGCGGCAGGGTCTTTTCAGCCCCAGCATTTT. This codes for CAISEGVAAGSFQPQHF.

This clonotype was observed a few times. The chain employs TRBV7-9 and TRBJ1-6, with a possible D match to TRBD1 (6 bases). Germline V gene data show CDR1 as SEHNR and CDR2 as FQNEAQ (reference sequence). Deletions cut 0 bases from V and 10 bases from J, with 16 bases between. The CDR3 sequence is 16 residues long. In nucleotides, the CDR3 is TGTGCCAGCAGCTTAGCAGTTAGGAGGGACAAATCACCCCTCCACTTT. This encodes CASSLAVRRDKSPLHF. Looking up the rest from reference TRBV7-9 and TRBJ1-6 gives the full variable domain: DTGVSQNPRHKITKRGQNVTFRCDPISEHNRLYWYRQTLGQGPEFLTYFQNEAQLEKSRLLSDRFSAERPKGSFSTLEIQRTEQGDSAMYLCASSLAVRRDKSPLHFGNGTRLTVT.

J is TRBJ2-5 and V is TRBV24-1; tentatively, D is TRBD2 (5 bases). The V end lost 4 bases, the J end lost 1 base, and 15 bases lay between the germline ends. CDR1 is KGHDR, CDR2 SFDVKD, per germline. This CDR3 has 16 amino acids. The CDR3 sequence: CATSDTRTGIQETQYF. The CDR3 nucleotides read TGTGCCACCAGTGACACCCGGACGGGGATCCAAGAGACCCAGTACTTC.

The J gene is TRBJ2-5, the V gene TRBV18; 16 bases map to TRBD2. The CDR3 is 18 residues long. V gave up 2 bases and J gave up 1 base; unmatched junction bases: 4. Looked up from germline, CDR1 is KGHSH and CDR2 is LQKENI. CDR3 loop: CASSPGTSGRVIQETQYF. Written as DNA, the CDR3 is TGTGCCAGCTCACCAGGGACTAGCGGGAGGGTCATCCAAGAGACCCAGTACTTC.